The rows below give T cell receptor beta chains drawn from one sample of a study of Tregs in tolerant kidney transplant recipients. Generated by immunoSEQ multiplex PCR, the TCRdb table keeps only in-frame clones and is missing some. Among approximately 60,000 clones listed, around 87% were seen once. The sample here was CD4+ T cells from blood (PBMCs), taken 6 months after the transplant. These receptors were collected from a human patient who received a combined kidney and bone marrow transplant. The T cells may partly be graft donor cells. CDR3s include the opening cysteine and the closing phenylalanine or tryptophan. D genes are given only for firm matches. Some rows mark clone size as missing; the rest say once, few, many or name a class of expanded clone.

>-|TRBV4-2|TRBJ2-5|TRBD2
TGTGCCAGCAGCACTAGCGGGAGGAAGGAGACCCAGTACTTC
CASSTSGRKETQYF
>-|TRBV11-3|TRBJ2-7|TRBD2
TGTGCCAGCAGCCCCCTCCGGGGGAGCGGGATGGGACCCCCTTTGGGGGAGCAGTACTTC
CASSPLRGSGMGPPLGEQYF
>once|TRBV29-1|TRBJ2-3|TRBD1
TGCAGCGTTGCCCGGACAGGGGGCAGAGATACGCAGTATTTT
CSVARTGGRDTQYF
>-|TRBV11-2|TRBJ2-2|-
TGTGCCAGCAGCTTAGGGGTGGGGGGATCCGGGGAGCTGTTTTTT
CASSLGVGGSGELFF
>-|TRBV20-1|TRBJ1-1|-
TGCAGTGCTAGAGAACACAGTGAAGCTTTCTTT
CSAREHSEAFF
>-|TRBV19|TRBJ1-5|-
TGTGCCAGTAGTCCCTCGCCCCGCGGCAGTAACAATCAGCCCCAGCATTTT
CASSPSPRGSNNQPQHF
>once|TRBV19|TRBJ2-5|TRBD2
TGTGCCAGTAGTATCAGCGGGGGAGGTTTCGGGGAGACCCAGTACTTC
CASSISGGGFGETQYF
>-|TRBV19|TRBJ2-4|-
TGTGCCAGTAGTCCCCCGGTCTCTCGCCAAAACATTCAGTACTTC
CASSPPVSRQNIQYF
>-|TRBV19|TRBJ1-5|-
TGTGCCAGTAGTATTCGGTTTGGCAATCAGCCCCAGCATTTT
CASSIRFGNQPQHF
>few|TRBV4-2|TRBJ2-3|TRBD2
TGTGCCAGCAGCCAAGAGAGATCTAGCGGGAGAACAGATACGCAGTATTTT
CASSQERSSGRTDTQYF
>-|TRBV7-2|TRBJ2-5|TRBD2
TGTGCCAGCAGCTTAGGAACTAGCGGGTGGGAGACCCAGTACTTC
CASSLGTSGWETQYF
>-|TRBV15|TRBJ1-2|-
TGTGCCACCAGCAGAGATTTTGCAGGGCCCTATGGCTACACCTTC
CATSRDFAGPYGYTF
>-|TRBV29-1|TRBJ2-5|-
TGCAGCGTTGAATACCCGACTCTACAAGAGACCCAGTACTTC
CSVEYPTLQETQYF
>-|TRBV2|TRBJ2-7|-
TGTGCCAGCAGCCTGACAGGGACTTACGCGCAGTACTTC
CASSLTGTYAQYF
>-|TRBV5-5|TRBJ1-5|-
TGTGCCAGCAGCCCCCGATTCACCGAGGGCAATCAGCCCCAGCATTTT
CASSPRFTEGNQPQHF
>-|TRBV4-3|TRBJ2-7|TRBD2
TGCGCCAGCAGCCAAGATGGGACTAGCGTCTACGAGCAGTACTTC
CASSQDGTSVYEQYF
>-|TRBV7-2|TRBJ2-3|TRBD2
TGTGCCAGCACCAGGACTAGCGAGACAGATACGCAGTATTTT
CASTRTSETDTQYF
>-|TRBV19|TRBJ1-2|-
TGTGCCAGTAGATCTTTAGGGGGACAAACCTATGGCTACACCTTC
CASRSLGGQTYGYTF
>-|TRBV5-1|TRBJ2-1|TRBD2
TGCGCCAGCAGCATCATACCGCCGGGACTAGCGGGGGGGGATGGGTTCGATGAGCAGTTCTTC
CASSIIPPGLAGGDGFDEQFF
>-|TRBV7-2|TRBJ2-7|TRBD1
TGTGCCAGCAGCTTCTATTCACAGGGGCACGAGCAGTACTTC
CASSFYSQGHEQYF
>-|TRBV6-5|TRBJ2-5|-
TGTGCCAGCCTCCTTGGGAGAAACCAGTACTTC
CASLLGRNQYF
>few|TRBV9|TRBJ2-2|-
TGTGCCAGCAGCGTACGTGCTGGGGGCGGCACCGGGGAGCTGTTTTTT
CASSVRAGGGTGELFF
>few|TRBV19|TRBJ1-6|-
TGTGCCAGTAAAATTGACATGGATAATTCACCCCTCCACTTT
CASKIDMDNSPLHF
>-|TRBV6-1|TRBJ1-1|-
TGTGCCAGCAGTGAATTCTTAGCGAACACTGAAGCTTTCTTT
CASSEFLANTEAFF
>-|TRBV28|TRBJ2-3|TRBD2
TGTGCCAGCAGTTTAGAGGGAGGGGGCACAGATACGCAGTATTTT
CASSLEGGGTDTQYF
>-|TRBV27|TRBJ2-3|TRBD1
TGTGCCAGCAGTTTATCGGACAGGGGGCCAGATACGCAGTATTTT
CASSLSDRGPDTQYF
>-|TRBV6-6|TRBJ2-5|TRBD1
TGTGCCAGCAGTCCGGGGGGACAGGGGTTGTCCGAGACCCAGTACTTC
CASSPGGQGLSETQYF
>once|TRBV7-2|TRBJ2-7|-
TGTGCCAGCGCGAGCTCCTACGAGCAGTACTTC
CASASSYEQYF
>-|TRBV11-1|TRBJ2-2|-
TGTGCCAGCAGCTTCCTAGAGGGGGCCGGGGAGCTGTTTTTT
CASSFLEGAGELFF